Following are 4 T cell receptor beta chains from one sample sequenced in a study of T cell responses to AZD1222 COVID-19 vaccine. The protocol was immunoSEQ multiplex PCR, while the TCRdb copy is restricted to in-frame clones and leaves out a portion. In the table there are fewer than 150,000 clones, 85% to 95% of which are singletons. The sample here was peripheral blood, taken on day 0 of AZD1222 vaccination. Source of these receptors: an adult in good health.

The chain has TRBV6-2 or TRBV6-3 and TRBJ2-1; 11 bases fit TRBD2. Germline CDR1 and CDR2: MNHEY and SVGEGT. This CDR3 spans 15 amino acids. The V and J ends lost 6 bases and 2 bases, in that order; junction bases with no gene match: 3. The CDR3 DNA sequence: TGTGCCAGCAGCACTAGCGGGGGAACCTACAATGAGCAGTTCTTC. It encodes CASSTSGGTYNEQFF.

This chain uses TRBV29-1 with TRBJ2-7; 7 bases fit TRBD2. Trimming at V came to 4 bases and at J to 0 bases, leaving 6 bases not matched to a gene. The CDR3 sequence is 14 residues long. Germline CDR1 and CDR2: SQVTM and ANQGSEA. CDR3 nucleotide sequence: TGCAGCGTTGCCCCGGGACTAAGCTCCTACGAGCAGTACTTC. The encoded protein is CSVAPGLSSYEQYF.

The chain is built from TRBV27 and TRBJ2-7, with 10 bases that match TRBD1. J gave up 0 bases and V 5 bases, and 4 bases lay outside the gene matches. This CDR3 has 15 amino acids. In germline, CDR1 is MNHEY, CDR2 SMNVEV (reference sequence). CDR3 bases: TGTGCCAGCAGTGCGGACAGGGGGTTCTCCTACGAGCAGTACTTC. It yields the protein CASSADRGFSYEQYF.

This chain joins TRBV5-4 and TRBJ2-7; 10 bases line up with TRBD2. With V trimmed by 6 bases and J by 1 base, 1 base remained unmatched. Germline CDR1 and CDR2: SGHNT and YYREEE (reference sequence). This CDR3 has 13 amino acids. CDR3 residues: CASTSGGSYEQYF. The CDR3 DNA reads TGTGCCAGCACTAGCGGGGGTTCCTACGAGCAGTACTTC.